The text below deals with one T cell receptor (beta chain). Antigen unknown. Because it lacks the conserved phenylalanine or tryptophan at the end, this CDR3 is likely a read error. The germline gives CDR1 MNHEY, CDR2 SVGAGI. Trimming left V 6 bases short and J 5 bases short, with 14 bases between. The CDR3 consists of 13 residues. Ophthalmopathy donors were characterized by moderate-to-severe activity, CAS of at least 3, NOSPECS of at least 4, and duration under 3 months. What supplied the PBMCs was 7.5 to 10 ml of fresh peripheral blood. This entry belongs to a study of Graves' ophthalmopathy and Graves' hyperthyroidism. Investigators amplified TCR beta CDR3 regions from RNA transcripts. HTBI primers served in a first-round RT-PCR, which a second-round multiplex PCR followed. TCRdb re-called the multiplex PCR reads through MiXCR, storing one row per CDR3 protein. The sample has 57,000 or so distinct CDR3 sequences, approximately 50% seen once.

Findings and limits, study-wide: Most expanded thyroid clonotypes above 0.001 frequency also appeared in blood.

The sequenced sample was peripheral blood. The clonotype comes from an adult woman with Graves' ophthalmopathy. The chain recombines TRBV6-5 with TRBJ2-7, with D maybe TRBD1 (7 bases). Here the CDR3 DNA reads TGTGCCAGCAGGGCGGGACAGTTACACGAGCAGTACTCC. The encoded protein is CASRAGQLHEQYS.